These 19 T cell receptor beta chains originate from one sample sequenced in a study of T cell clonality in common variable immunodeficiency. Some clones are missing from TCRdb's copy, which holds only in-frame ones; the method was immunoSEQ multiplex PCR. The sample contains 50,000 to 60,000 clones, none of them singletons. Source material: peripheral blood mononuclear cells. Receptors originate from a person aged 18 to 75 in good health.

This clone was seen ten or more times. The CDR3 extends 3 residues past the end of the read, so its final part is completed from the germline J gene. This chain joins TRBV19 and TRBJ2-7; D remains unclear. The CDR3 is made up of 14 amino acids. Germline CDR1 reads LNHDA; CDR2 reads SQIVND (reference sequence). V gave up 3 bases and J gave up 0 bases, with 9 bases separating them. CDR3 residues: CASSMGPSSYEQYF. The covered CDR3 bases are TGTGCCAGTAGTATGGGCCCAAGCTCCTACGAG.

This clone was seen ten or more times. Read coverage stops 3 residues before the CDR3 terminus; the germline J gene supplies the remainder. The V and J genes are TRBV7-3 and TRBJ2-1, with TRBD2 matching 12 bases. The CDR3 is made up of 16 amino acids. Unmatched junction bases numbered 7, after V lost 5 bases and J lost 5 bases. CDR1 is SGHTA and CDR2 is FQGTGA in the germline V gene. The CDR3 sequence: CASSPASSGRDNEQFF. CDR3 bases read: TGTGCCAGCAGCCCGGCCTCTAGCGGGAGGGACAATGAG.

In its sample, this clone was seen many times. The read falls 3 residues short of the CDR3 end, and the missing part is taken from the germline J gene. The J gene is TRBJ2-1, the V gene TRBV7-2; 13 bases match TRBD2. V was pared by 5 bases and J by 5 bases, with 3 bases of the junction left unmatched. The CDR3 sequence is 15 residues long. The germline CDR1 and CDR2 sequences are SGHTA and FQGNSA. CDR3 DNA (partial): TGTGCCAGCAGCGAGACTAGCGGGGGGCACAATGAG. Residues: CASSETSGGHNE. The entire CDR3 sequence reads CASSETSGGHNEQFF.

The table lists this clone with many counts. Sequencing ends 3 residues short of the CDR3 end; the germline J gene provides the rest. The chain couples TRBV6-4 to TRBJ1-3; D is unresolved. The CDR3 covers 15 residues. Per the germline V gene, CDR1 is MRHNA and CDR2 is SNTAGT. The germline V and J ends were trimmed by 4 bases and 0 bases, with 10 bases remaining between them. The sequenced part of the CDR3 DNA is TGTGCCAGCAGTGTGAGTCACAGCTCTGGAAACACC. This codes for CASSVSHSSGNT. The full CDR3 is CASSVSHSSGNTIYF.

The table lists this clone with many counts. The read terminates 3 residues ahead of where the CDR3 ends, so the germline J gene completes it. This chain uses TRBV7-3 with TRBJ2-7; TRBD2 aligns across 10 bases. Germline V CDR1 and CDR2: SGHTA, FQGTGA. There are 13 residues in the CDR3. J gave up 6 bases and V 1 base, and 0 bases lay outside the gene matches. The CDR3 bases that were read are TGTGCCAGCAGCTTAATAGCGGGGGGCGAG. It specifies CASSLIAGGE. The entire CDR3 protein is CASSLIAGGEQYF.

This clone was counted ten times or more. The read falls 3 residues short of the CDR3 end, and the missing part is taken from the germline J gene. This sequence joins TRBV29-1 and TRBJ1-2; TRBD1 might be the D (6 bases). The V gene lost 8 bases and the J gene lost 7 bases, with 14 bases spanning the gap. The germline V gene encodes CDR1 SQVTM and CDR2 ANQGSEA. This CDR3 region has 11 residues. The sequenced CDR3 bases are TGCAGCACCGCTACAGGGACTGGC. This translates into CSTATGTG. The whole CDR3 region reads CSTATGTGYTF. Looking up the rest from reference TRBV29-1 and TRBJ1-2 gives the full variable domain: SAVISQKPSRDICQRGTSLTIQCQVDSQVTMMFWYRQQPGQSLTLIATANQGSEATYESGFVIDKFPISRPNLTFSTLTVSNMSPEDSSIYLCSTATGTGYTFGSGTRLTVV.

In its sample, this clone was seen many times. The sequence runs out 3 residues before the end of the CDR3; the remainder is reconstructed from the germline J gene. The J gene is TRBJ2-1, the V gene TRBV7-8; D uncertain. CDR3 length equals 14 residues. With 5 bases removed from V and 6 bases from J, the gap between germline ends came to 14 bases. Germline CDR1 is SGHVS and CDR2 is FQNEAQ. The CDR3 sequence: CASSPRTLTNEQFF. The sequenced CDR3 bases are TGTGCCAGCAGCCCTAGAACACTTACCAATGAG.

This clone was observed a handful of times. The CDR3 end falls 3 residues outside the read, so it is completed with the germline J gene. V gene TRBV7-9 combines with J gene TRBJ2-7; D unresolved. In germline, CDR1 is SEHNR, CDR2 FQNEAQ (reference sequence). There are 13 residues in the CDR3. The V end was cut by 2 bases, the J end by 5 bases, with 10 bases between. CDR3 DNA, as far as it was read: TGTGCCAGCAGCTTATCCTTCCCCCACGAG. This gives the protein CASSLSFPHE. The CDR3 reads in full as CASSLSFPHEQYF.

This clone came up a few times. The missing CDR3 end, 3 residues past where the read stops, is filled in from the germline J gene. This chain uses TRBV6-1 with TRBJ1-6; 7 bases fit TRBD1. The V gene's germline CDR1 is MNHNS and CDR2 SASEGT. CDR3 size: 16 residues. The V and J ends lost 0 bases and 7 bases, in that order; junction bases with no gene match: 6. The CDR3 loop reads CASSEAGTARNSPLHF. The covered CDR3 bases are TGTGCCAGCAGTGAAGCAGGGACAGCCAGGAATTCACCC.

A few counts support this clone. The read stops 3 residues short of the end of the CDR3; the missing end is completed from the germline J gene. This chain links TRBV7-9 with TRBJ1-1; D not resolved. Germline CDR1 is SEHNR and CDR2 is FQNEAQ (reference sequence). Trimming shortened V by 5 bases and J by 3 bases, and 16 bases separated the two germline ends. CDR3 length: 15 amino acids. The CDR3 DNA, read in part, is TGTGCCAGCAGCCTCGGACCCGCGGGTTACACTGAA. Translating it yields CASSLGPAGYTE. The full CDR3 reads CASSLGPAGYTEAFF.

This clone showed up many times. Read sequence stops 3 residues before the CDR3 end, and the germline J gene provides the missing end. This sequence joins TRBV5-1 and TRBJ1-2; TRBD1 matches 7 bases. Germline loops: CDR1 SGHRS, CDR2 YFSETQ. There are 13 residues in the CDR3. The part of the CDR3 DNA that was read is TGCGCCAGCAGCTTTGAACAGGGGCCGGGC. Translating gives CASSFEQGPG. The whole CDR3 reads CASSFEQGPGYTF.

This clone has a count of ten or more. CDR3 sequence: CASSLSGYEQYF. The part of the CDR3 DNA that was read is TGTGCCAGCAGCTTATCGGGCTACGAG. The chain combines TRBV7-2 with TRBJ2-7, with unresolved D. The read gets to within 3 residues of the CDR3 end, and the germline J gene fills in the rest. Per germline, CDR1 SGHTA and CDR2 FQGNSA. This CDR3 is 12 amino acids long. The V and J ends lost 2 bases and 3 bases respectively, with 5 bases between them.

This clone was detected ten times or more. Coverage ceases 3 residues before the CDR3 finishes, and the germline J gene fills in the end. The gene calls are TRBV5-6 and TRBJ2-7; tentative D call: TRBD2 (5 bases). This CDR3 has 13 amino acids. Germline V gene data show CDR1 as SGHDT and CDR2 as YYEEEE. Trimming took 2 bases from V and 6 from J, leaving 12 bases between them. Incomplete CDR3 DNA: TGTGCCAGCAGCTTAGGAAGGCTAGCCGAG. Translated: CASSLGRLAE. The full CDR3 protein is CASSLGRLAEQYF.

This clone was found a few times. The read terminates 3 residues before the CDR3 end, so the remaining end is supplied by the germline J gene. The chain has TRBV20-1 and TRBJ2-5, with 8 positions matching TRBD2. V was pared by 6 bases and J by 3 bases, with 15 bases of the junction left unmatched. Per germline, CDR1 DFQATT and CDR2 SNEGSKA (reference sequence). This CDR3 region has 16 residues. CDR3 bases read: TGCAGTGCGGTACGGCGGGGGGCGGACCTGAAAGAGACC. Translated, it gives CSAVRRGADLKET. In full, the CDR3 is CSAVRRGADLKETQYF.

This clone was recorded at least ten times. The read terminates 3 residues before the CDR3 end, so the remaining end is supplied by the germline J gene. The chain combines TRBV5-1 with TRBJ1-1; the match to TRBD1 covers 8 bases. The germline CDR1 and CDR2 sequences are SGHRS and YFSETQ. The CDR3 extends over 13 amino acids. The CDR3 DNA, read in part, is TGCGCCAGCAGCTCAGACAGGGGTACGGAA. Translation: CASSSDRGTE. The whole CDR3 sequence reads CASSSDRGTEAFF. The variable domain in full, with the rest retrieved from reference TRBV5-1 and TRBJ1-1, is KAGVTQTPRYLIKTRGQQVTLSCSPISGHRSVSWYQQTPGQGLQFLFEYFSETQRNKGNFPGRFSGRQFSNSRSEMNVSTLELGDSALYLCASSSDRGTEAFFGQGTRLTVV.

As for this clone: The read ends 3 residues shy of where the CDR3 ends; the end is completed using the germline J gene. The genes are TRBV19 and TRBJ1-5; tentative D call: TRBD1 (5 bases). V was trimmed by 5 bases and J by 5 bases, leaving 13 bases between them. From germline, CDR1 is LNHDA and CDR2 SQIVND (reference sequence). The CDR3 sequence is 14 residues long. The CDR3 bases that were read are TGTGCCAGTAGTGGGGGGGTGGGGTATCAGCCC. Encoded protein: CASSGGVGYQP. From start to end, the CDR3 is CASSGGVGYQPQHF.

Many counts were recorded for this clone. With the read ending 3 residues before the CDR3 end, the germline J gene is used to fill in that end. The chain links TRBV5-1 to TRBJ2-5; 11 nucleotides match TRBD2. CDR1 is SGHRS, CDR2 YFSETQ, per germline. V lost 4 bases, J lost 4 bases, and 3 bases stayed unmatched. The CDR3 consists of 14 residues. The CDR3 reads CASSKTSGGETQYF. CDR3 bases read: TGCGCCAGCAGCAAAACTAGCGGGGGAGAGACC.

This clone was picked up many times. The CDR3 end is not reached by the read, which stops 3 residues before it; the germline J gene fills it in. The rearrangement uses TRBV29-1 and TRBJ2-1; 9 nucleotides line up with TRBD2. V shed 8 bases and J 2 bases; nucleotides not matched to a gene: 10. The CDR3 runs to 15 residues. Germline V gives CDR1 SQVTM, CDR2 ANQGSEA. The DNA read from the CDR3 is TGCAGCTATCCTAGCGGGGTCAGTCCCTACAATGAG. As protein: CSYPSGVSPYNE. The whole CDR3 protein is CSYPSGVSPYNEQFF.

Concerning this clone itself: The sequence runs out 3 residues before the end of the CDR3; the remainder is reconstructed from the germline J gene. The chain has TRBV7-2 and TRBJ2-7; 10 positions agree with TRBD2. Germline V gives CDR1 SGHTA, CDR2 FQGNSA. The trim removed 4 bases at V and 2 bases at J, leaving 5 bases unmatched. The CDR3 totals 15 residues. CDR3 residues: CASSSLAGVAYEQYF. CDR3 bases read: TGTGCCAGCAGCTCGCTAGCGGGAGTAGCCTACGAG.